This TCR beta chain stems from a study of PD-1 blockade in classical Hodgkin lymphoma. Time point indicated: cycle 4 day 1 (C4D1), after more than 5 weeks of nivolumab. Every patient had relapsed following autologous stem cell transplantation, and cohorts differed in brentuximab vedotin exposure. The study, taken as a whole, reports: Reported baseline diversity: healthy donors highest, relapsed/refractory patients lowest.

Germline trimming cut 9 bases from V and 1 base from J; bases unmatched to any gene: 10. The germline V gene has CDR1 ENHRY and CDR2 SYGVKD. This CDR3 comprises 15 residues. Produced via immunoSEQ multiplex PCR; TCRdb's table is partial and in-frame only. The repertoire consists of some 58,000 clones, with about 89% occurring once and the leading ten covering about a tenth. Comments on this clone: Its specificity is unknown.

Source: peripheral blood mononuclear cells (PBMCs), taken before the fourth cycle of nivolumab. The chain joins TRBV10-3 to TRBJ1-1; TRBD1 matches 8 bases. This sequence was found in a human donor with classical Hodgkin lymphoma. CDR3 sequence reads: CAMKDRAGTNTEAFF. The CDR3 bases are TGTGCCATGAAGGACAGGGCGGGGACGAACACTGAAGCTTTCTTT.